The clone carrying this T cell receptor beta chain was found many times. The germline CDR1 and CDR2 sequences are SGHAT and FQNNGV. With 5 bases removed from V and 6 bases from J, the gap between germline ends came to 16 bases. The CDR3 contains 14 residues. This sample stems from a study of blood T cell repertoires in COVID-19. As for the study in general: The cDNA or gDNA used as material had been derived from T cells, B-cell-depleted T cells, or PBMCs.

Under the authors' procedure: Amplification of reference gene primers provided the estimated nucleated cell counts. Assay used: immunoSEQ multiplex PCR; TCRdb lists only in-frame clones, some missing. That table furnishes V, J and clone size, whereas the DNA furnished D and trimming. The profile shows 50,000 to 80,000 clones, more than 75% of them singletons. The V and J genes are TRBV11-2 and TRBJ1-1; D is ambiguous. Material: peripheral blood. The clonotype was recovered from a human donor in a cohort sampled during active COVID-19. In nucleotides, the CDR3 is TGTGCCAGCAGCCCCCCAGGATCCGTGCCTGAAGCTTTCTTT. Protein product: CASSPPGSVPEAFF. Filled out from reference TRBV11-2 and TRBJ1-1, the complete variable domain reads EAGVAQSPRYKIIEKRQSVAFWCNPISGHATLYWYQQILGQGPKLLIQFQNNGVVDDSQLPKDRFSAERLKGVDSTLKIQPAKLEDSAVYLCASSPPGSVPEAFFGQGTRLTVV.